The 22 T cell receptor beta chains presented below share a single source sample, sequenced in a study of post-analysis software for immune sequencing data. Study observations and caveats: Roughly five TRBV segments appeared more often in patients than in controls, and TRBV5-6, TRBV5-1 and TRBV20-1 were among these.

Their antigen targets remain unknown. Prepared TCR beta cDNA libraries contained unique molecular identifiers. MiXCR, run by TCRdb on the PCR reads, gives a single entry per CDR3 protein. This table holds roughly 400,000 distinct CDR3 sequences, approximately 42% found once. The sample consisted of blood. Receptor source: a girl between 2 and 10 years old with multiple sclerosis.

This chain joins TRBV28 and TRBJ2-4; 10 positions match TRBD1. CDR1 MDHEN and CDR2 SYDVKM come from the germline V gene. Unmatched junction bases numbered 8, after V lost 3 bases and J lost 3 bases. The CDR3 has 17 residues. CDR3 loop: CASSFPTGGHDKNIQYF. The CDR3 DNA follows: TGTGCCAGCAGTTTCCCGACAGGGGGCCATGACAAAAACATTCAGTACTTC. Complete variable domain (other parts from reference TRBV28 and TRBJ2-4): DVKVTQSSRYLVKRTGEKVFLECVQDMDHENMFWYRQDPGLGLRLIYFSYDVKMKEKGDIPEGYSVSREKKERFSLILESASTNQTSMYLCASSFPTGGHDKNIQYFGAGTRLSVL.

This clonotype came up a few times. V is TRBV5-1 and J is TRBJ2-3; 8 nucleotides line up with TRBD2. Trimming cost V 2 bases and J 3 bases; bases outside gene matches: 5. This CDR3 contains 15 residues. CDR1 is SGHRS, CDR2 YFSETQ, per germline. The CDR3 is CASSFSGGPTDTQYF. Here the CDR3 DNA reads TGCGCCAGCAGCTTCTCGGGGGGGCCGACAGATACGCAGTATTTT.

The CDR3 sequence is CASSQVADGYTF. The CDR3 region has the DNA TGTGCCAGCAGCCAAGTGGCGGATGGCTACACCTTC. The chain recombines TRBV14 with TRBJ1-2; D is ambiguous. The CDR3 is 12 amino acids. The V end lost 1 base, the J end lost 6 bases, and 6 bases lay between the germline ends. Germline V gene data show CDR1 as SGHDN and CDR2 as FVKESK.

This rearrangement joins TRBV20-1 to TRBJ2-5; D is unclear. Trimming stripped 4 bases from V and 3 bases from J, with 9 bases between. The CDR3 length is 12 residues. CDR1 and CDR2 (germline): DFQATT, SNEGSKA (reference sequence). The CDR3 coding sequence is TGCAGTGCTACCGGGTCAGAAGAGACCCAGTACTTC. Translated: CSATGSEETQYF.

The V gene is TRBV7-2, the J gene TRBJ2-3; 8 positions agree with TRBD2. The germline V gene encodes CDR1 SGHTA and CDR2 FQGNSA. V shed 1 base, J shed 2 bases, and the junction held 8 bases outside the gene matches. The CDR3 spans 17 residues. The CDR3 loop is CASSLVPFSGATDTQYF. In DNA form, the CDR3 reads TGTGCCAGCAGCTTAGTGCCGTTTAGCGGGGCCACAGATACGCAGTATTTT.

The chain combines TRBV20-1 with TRBJ1-2; the match to TRBD1 covers 8 bases. This CDR3 contains 15 residues. V lost 6 bases to trimming and J lost 1 base; unmatched junction nucleotides: 10. Germline V gene lookup returns CDR1 DFQATT and CDR2 SNEGSKA (reference sequence). The CDR3 nucleotides are TGCAGTGCCTCCTCGACAGGGGCTGTTAACTATGGCTACACCTTC. Its translation: CSASSTGAVNYGYTF.

This clonotype was detected a few times. The CDR3: CSVIPWGQQETQYF. CDR3 sequence (DNA): TGCAGCGTTATTCCATGGGGACAGCAAGAGACCCAGTACTTC. V is TRBV29-1 and J is TRBJ2-5; 7 bases are a match to TRBD1. Germline values: CDR1 SQVTM, CDR2 ANQGSEA. The ends lost 5 bases at V and 2 bases at J; junction bases unmatched: 8. The CDR3 has 14 amino acids.

The rearrangement uses TRBV19 and TRBJ2-1, with D maybe TRBD2 (5 bases). Trimming took 7 bases from V and 7 from J, leaving 14 bases between them. CDR1 and CDR2 (germline): LNHDA, SQIVND (reference sequence). The CDR3 runs to 13 residues. The CDR3 DNA reads TGTGCCAGTATTCCTCGGGGAAGAAATGAGCAGTTCTTC. Translated: CASIPRGRNEQFF.

This chain links TRBV20-1 with TRBJ2-3; D possibly corresponds to TRBD2 (5 bases). The length of the CDR3 is 15 residues. Germline loops: CDR1 DFQATT, CDR2 SNEGSKA (reference sequence). V was pared by 1 base and J by 4 bases, with 15 bases between. This chain's CDR3 is CSARARGSFADTQYF. The CDR3, as DNA: TGCAGTGCTAGAGCTCGTGGGAGTTTCGCAGATACGCAGTATTTT.

This sequence joins TRBV28 and TRBJ1-5; D not certain. The CDR3 spans 12 residues. Between the trimmed V and J ends, which lost 6 bases and 4 bases, there was a span of 7 bases. CDR1 MDHEN and CDR2 SYDVKM come from the germline V gene. The CDR3 DNA reads as TGTGCCAGCAGGTCAAGGAATCAGCCCCAGCATTTT. Translating gives CASRSRNQPQHF.

The V call is TRBV7-2, the J call TRBJ2-7; D ambiguous. Trimming stripped 1 base from V and 4 bases from J, with 5 bases between. Germline V CDR1 and CDR2: SGHTA, FQGNSA. The CDR3 runs to 12 residues. CDR3 sequence (DNA): TGTGCCAGCAGCTTAGGGGAATACGAGCAGTACTTC. Translated: CASSLGEYEQYF.

The chain recombines TRBV27 with TRBJ2-1; maybe TRBD1 (6 bases). The CDR3 spans 17 residues. The V gene's germline CDR1 is MNHEY and CDR2 SMNVEV (reference sequence). The V end lost 5 bases, the J end lost 2 bases, and 19 bases lay between the germline ends. This chain's CDR3 is CASSPRQDSSTYNEQFF. The CDR3 DNA sequence: TGTGCCAGCAGTCCCCGTCAGGACAGCTCCACCTACAATGAGCAGTTCTTC.

V gene TRBV9 combines with J gene TRBJ2-4, with no clear D. The end of the DNA fits TRBJ2-7 better, so the J call may be wrong. The CDR3 runs 15 residues. Germline V gene sequence: CDR1 SGDLS, CDR2 YYNGEE. CDR3 residues: CASSPFPGSSYEQYF. As DNA, the CDR3 is TGTGCCAGCAGCCCATTCCCGGGTAGCTCCTACGAGCAGTACTTC.

This chain uses TRBV27 with TRBJ1-1; D gene uncertain. The ends were cut back, 0 bases at V and 3 bases at J, with 8 bases in the middle. The CDR3 covers 14 residues. CDR1 and CDR2 (germline): MNHEY, SMNVEV (reference sequence). CDR3 sequence reads: CASSLSRGDTEAFF. CDR3 coding DNA: TGTGCCAGCAGTTTATCTCGGGGAGACACTGAAGCTTTCTTT.

The count of this clonotype is one. CDR3 DNA sequence: TGCGCCAGCAGCAACCCCCGGGACAGTCTTAGCTCCTACAATGAGCAGTTCTTC. Translation: CASSNPRDSLSSYNEQFF. This sequence joins TRBV5-1 and TRBJ2-1; 7 bases align to TRBD1. V was clipped by 4 bases and J by 0 bases; unmatched bases: 13. The length of the CDR3 is 18 residues. The germline V gene has CDR1 SGHRS and CDR2 YFSETQ.

A few counts support this clonotype. The chain is built from TRBV12-3 or TRBV12-4 and TRBJ1-2; D possibly corresponds to TRBD1 (6 bases). The CDR3 consists of 13 residues. V was trimmed by 8 bases and J by 3 bases, leaving 13 bases between them. This CDR3 is CASRQNRDYGYTF. CDR3 nucleotide sequence: TGTGCCAGCCGACAGAACAGGGACTATGGCTACACCTTC.

The rearrangement uses TRBV25-1 and TRBJ2-1, with a possible D match to TRBD2 (5 bases). Trimming took off 3 bases at V and 6 bases at J, with 15 bases between the two ends. Germline CDR1 and CDR2: MGHDK and SYGVNS. This CDR3 contains 15 residues. The CDR3 protein is CASSDAGGISNEQFF. The CDR3 DNA follows: TGTGCCAGCAGTGACGCGGGTGGGATCTCCAATGAGCAGTTCTTC.

The sample holds many counts of this clonotype. This chain uses TRBV29-1 with TRBJ2-1, with 11 bases fitting TRBD2. This CDR3 is built from 14 residues. CDR1 and CDR2 (germline): SQVTM, ANQGSEA. J lost 4 bases, V lost 7 bases, and 6 bases had no gene match. The CDR3 is CSAGLAASYNEQFF. The CDR3 DNA reads as TGCAGCGCGGGACTAGCGGCTAGTTACAATGAGCAGTTCTTC.

The V gene is TRBV3-1, the J gene TRBJ1-1; no clear D gene. Germline assignment: CDR1 LGHDT and CDR2 YNNKEL (reference sequence). The CDR3 has 14 amino acids. Trimming cost V 2 bases and J 0 bases, with 7 bases left between them. The CDR3 sequence is CASSQYPVNTEAFF. DNA of the CDR3: TGTGCCAGCAGCCAATATCCAGTGAACACTGAAGCTTTCTTT.

The chain uses TRBV28 and TRBJ1-6; 7 nucleotides match TRBD1. Germline V gives CDR1 MDHEN, CDR2 SYDVKM. V was clipped by 6 bases and J by 3 bases; unmatched bases: 8. The CDR3 is 16 residues long. In DNA, the CDR3 is TGTGCCAGCAGATTCATAGGGGACAGCTATAATTCACCCCTCCACTTT. Amino acid sequence: CASRFIGDSYNSPLHF.

The chain couples TRBV7-2 to TRBJ2-7; 7 bases fit TRBD1. CDR3 length: 15 residues. Germline CDR1 SGHTA, CDR2 FQGNSA. With 1 base clipped from V and 5 bases from J, the junction kept 8 bases outside the gene matches. This chain's CDR3 is CASSLGQGRFHEQYF. CDR3 coding DNA: TGTGCCAGCAGCTTAGGACAGGGTCGGTTCCACGAGCAGTACTTC.

The chain carries TRBV12-3 or TRBV12-4 and TRBJ1-6; D is possibly TRBD1 (6 bases). The CDR3 is 13 residues long. Trimming pared 6 bases from V and 10 bases from J, leaving 13 bases between. For the CDR3, the DNA is TGTGCCAGCAGGGGAGAGACAGGATCACCCCTCCACTTT. It yields the protein CASRGETGSPLHF.